This TCR beta chain appears in the sequencing data of a study of blood T cell repertoires in COVID-19. For the study at large: Spain, Italy and the United States supplied samples that represented acute and convalescent COVID-19. T cells, B-cell-depleted T cells, or PBMCs supplied cDNA or gDNA.

In its sample, this clone was seen a few times. The method was immunoSEQ multiplex PCR; TCRdb's version includes in-frame clones alone and lacks a portion of them. The table shows 350,000 to 400,000 clones, with roughly 90% occurring only once. The sequence came from an older woman with COVID-19, enrolled during active disease. The source material was peripheral blood.

The CDR3 coding sequence is TGTGCCAGCAGCCAAGATCGGAGGGGTGGCTACACCTTC. It is translated as CASSQDRRGGYTF. The chain employs TRBV4-2 and TRBJ1-2, with D possibly being TRBD1 (5 bases). The CDR3 length is 13 residues. Germline V gene sequence: CDR1 LGHNA, CDR2 YNFKEQ. Trimming removed 0 bases at V and 7 bases at J, with 9 bases between.